This TCR beta chain was captured in a study of shared clonotypes between healthy human individuals. About the research overall: Serving as donors were a couple of women and a few men, whose ages spanned 18 to 49.

Positively selected for CCR7, the CD45RO-negative cells used as naive CD8 cells excluded terminally differentiated effector memory CD45RA+ cells. This CDR3 region has 16 residues. Germline assignment: CDR1 MNHEY and CDR2 SVGAGI. The V gene lost 0 bases and the J gene lost 0 bases, with 11 bases spanning the gap. Deep was the level at which the assay was run. Libraries were prepared by immunoSEQ multiplex PCR; TCRdb keeps only in-frame clonotypes and omits some of them. This sample has 750,000 to 1,000,000 clones, with 85% to 95% found just once. The sample consisted of naive CD8+ T cells sorted from blood. V is TRBV6-5 and J is TRBJ1-2; D is unresolved. The source is a man aged 25 to 40 in good health. The CDR3 DNA reads TGTGCCAGCAGTTACTCGAATGGGCCGGCTAACTATGGCTACACCTTC. Protein product: CASSYSNGPANYGYTF.